This TCR beta chain came from a study of human T cells and chemical hapten exposure. Whole-study findings and limits: The number of TCRs above 1 in 1000 frequency did not change after DPC sensitization.

This clonotype was seen a handful of times. Its antigen is unknown. CDR1 and CDR2 (germline): SEHNR, FQNEAQ (reference sequence). There are 15 residues in the CDR3. Trimming left V 4 bases short and J 3 bases short, with 15 bases between. The time point here: patch test 1, 2 weeks after DPC sensitization. As for treatment: therapeutic diphenylcyclopropenone sensitization with weekly scalp DPC. TCRdb ran MiXCR on the RACE reads and lists one entry per CDR3 protein. The table has tens of thousands of distinct CDR3 sequences, 10% to 15% seen once. The sequence derives from a woman aged 60-70 years with alopecia areata. Some clones in this sample may be carry-over from other donors' samples. Sequenced here: whole blood, sampled in connection with sensitization to the hapten diphenylcyclopropenone (DPC). The chain employs TRBV7-9 and TRBJ1-1; D call uncertain. The CDR3 DNA reads TGTGCCAGCAGCTCAAGAATTAGCGAATACACTGAAGCTTTCTTT. It encodes CASSSRISEYTEAFF.